The entry below gives a single TCR beta chain sequence along with its context. People who had autoimmune disease history or systemic immunosuppression were excluded. With V trimmed by 3 bases and J by 7 bases, 3 bases remained unmatched. This CDR3 is built from 14 residues. Germline CDR1 reads MDHEN; CDR2 reads SYDVKM. The sample is drawn from a study of OX40 agonist ivuxolimab in advanced cancers. Whole-study context: Of the patients, three showed partial responses, one with hepatocellular carcinoma and two with cutaneous melanoma.

Libraries were prepared by immunoSEQ multiplex PCR; TCRdb keeps only in-frame clonotypes and omits some of them. This table holds tens of thousands of clones, 92% found once. This receptor was identified in an adult with an advanced solid tumor such as melanoma, head and neck, liver or kidney cancer. The sample was CD4+ or CD8+ T cells sorted from blood, taken in a trial of the OX40 agonist ivuxolimab. The rearrangement links TRBV28 to TRBJ1-4; 9 bases align to TRBD1. The chain's CDR3 is CASSLGQGLEKLFF. CDR3 in DNA: TGTGCCAGCAGTTTGGGACAGGGCCTTGAAAAACTGTTTTTT.